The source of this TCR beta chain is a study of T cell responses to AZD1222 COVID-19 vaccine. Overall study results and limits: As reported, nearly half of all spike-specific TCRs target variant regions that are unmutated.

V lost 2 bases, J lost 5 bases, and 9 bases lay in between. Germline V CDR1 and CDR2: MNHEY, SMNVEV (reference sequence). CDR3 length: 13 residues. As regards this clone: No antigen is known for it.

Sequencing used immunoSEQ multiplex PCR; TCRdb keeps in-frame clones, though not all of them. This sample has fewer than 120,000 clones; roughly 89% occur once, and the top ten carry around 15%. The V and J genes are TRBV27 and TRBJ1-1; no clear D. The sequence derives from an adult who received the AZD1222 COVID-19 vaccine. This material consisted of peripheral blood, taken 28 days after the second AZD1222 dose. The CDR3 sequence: CASSLPGGTEAFF. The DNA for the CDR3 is TGTGCCAGCAGTTTACCGGGAGGGACTGAAGCTTTCTTT.